This T cell receptor beta chain was identified during a study of monozygotic twins with inflammatory bowel disease (dated by TCRdb to between 2018 and 2020). Broadly, across the study: A total of 28 monozygotic twin pairs were included in the full study, comprising nine German pairs (four IBD-concordant, five IBD-discordant) and 19 IBD-discordant Danish pairs. Each individual had, on average, about 151 000 unique TCRalpha sequences and 181 000 unique TCRbeta sequences available for analysis. Within discordant pairs, disease-associated traits were sought mainly by comparing IBD patients with their genetically identical healthy co-twins. The full study reports these points: Because patients received different immunosuppressive treatments, the repertoires may have picked up extra background noise and variability between individuals. Different T cell subtypes could not be distinguished in the analysis. TCRbeta repertoire diversity, by inverse Simpson index, was decreased in IBD patients compared with their healthy co-twins. The results gave no support for a single strong signal or clonotype linked to IBD. Repertoire similarity did not differ between concordant and discordant twins, which could be due to limited statistical power. IBD patients shared fewer clonotypes with other individuals than healthy twins did, most markedly in patients showing signs of disease activity.

Sequences SSHAT (CDR1) and FNYEAQ (CDR2) are obtained from the germline V gene (reference sequence). Including cysteine and phenylalanine, the CDR3 has 13 amino acids. This entry has no DNA. A 2.5 ml peripheral blood sample was drawn into PAXgene tubes per donor and stored at -80°C. Total RNA was isolated from whole blood with the PAXgene blood miRNA kit on an automated QIAcube, without T cell sorting. Peripheral blood from monozygotic twin pairs concordant or discordant for inflammatory bowel disease was subjected to deep TCRalpha and TCRbeta repertoire profiling with unique molecular barcoding. For every twin pair, smoking habits were documented, and each individual was categorised as a current, former or never smoker. Details on this clonotype: Its antigen is still unknown.

The library was generated by 5' RACE. Preparation of each TCR library used 3,500 to 4,500 ng of total RNA. For each sample, cDNA synthesis was carried out in eight separate reactions using SMARTScribe reverse transcriptase. Unique molecular identifiers containing a 6-nucleotide sample barcode were introduced through template switching during cDNA synthesis. Amplification of TCRalpha and TCRbeta cDNA involved two nested PCRs of roughly 16 and 10 cycles, and each PCR was followed by bead purification. Before amplification, the cDNA was treated with uracil DNA-glycosylase and purified using the QIAquick PCR purification kit. In the second PCR, Illumina TruSeq-compatible adapters and sample-specific barcodes were added. Library quality and concentration were checked on TapeStation and Qubit, and libraries were pooled at about 5 ng each. Pooled libraries were sequenced on an Illumina HiSeq2500 single-index Rapid Run with 2 x 100 bp reads and custom sequencing primers. From the authors' description of their analysis: PCR and sequencing errors were corrected by UMI-based consensus assembly using MiGEC version 1.2.6. V(D)J alignment, clonotype assembly and CDR3 extraction were performed with MiXCR version 2.1.1. To normalise gene usage, clonotype sharing and MAIT/NKT TCR abundance, the analysis used the top 1000, 10 000 and 20 000 clonotypes per sample. Diversity was computed as the inverse Simpson index with the vegan R package after downsampling to 27 000 UMIs. Paired Mann-Whitney U tests were applied to discordant twin pairs, with Benjamini-Hochberg correction for multiple testing. Through TCRdb reprocessing, the reads give one entry per CDR3 protein sequence; DNA is omitted. The V and J calls and clone size come from TCRdb's table, not from the authors' own analysis. The sample's table lists a count of 150,000 to 200,000 distinct CDR3 sequences. The ten largest clones capture roughly 2.3% of the sample.

In this chain, TRBV7-7 is recombined with TRBJ2-7; there is no DNA to check the TCRdb D call of TRBD1. Input material: blood. The TCR comes from a human donor with ulcerative colitis or Crohn's disease, or a healthy co-twin of an affected twin (not recorded which). The CDR3 sequence is CASSAQITGEQYF.